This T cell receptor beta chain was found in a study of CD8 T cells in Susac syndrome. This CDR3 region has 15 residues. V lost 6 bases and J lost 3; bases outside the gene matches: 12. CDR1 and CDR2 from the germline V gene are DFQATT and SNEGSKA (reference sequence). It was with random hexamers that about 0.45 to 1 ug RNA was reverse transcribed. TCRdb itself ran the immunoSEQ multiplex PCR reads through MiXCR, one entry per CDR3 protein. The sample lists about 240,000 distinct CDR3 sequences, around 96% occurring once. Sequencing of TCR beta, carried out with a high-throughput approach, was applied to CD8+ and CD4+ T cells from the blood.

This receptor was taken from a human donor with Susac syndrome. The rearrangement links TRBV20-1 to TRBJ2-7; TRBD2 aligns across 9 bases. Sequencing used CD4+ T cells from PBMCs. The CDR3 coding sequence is TGCAGTGCCCCCATCCCGGGACTAGCTATCTACGAGCAGTACTTC. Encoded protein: CSAPIPGLAIYEQYF.